This T cell receptor beta chain derives from a study of prognosis after radiotherapy for stage I lung cancer (TCRdb year 2021). The study in broad terms: Between April 2018 and 2019, roughly 19 patients with stage I NSCLC were enrolled in Nanjing, China. The cohort was made up of some 12 men and roughly 6 women, with a median age of approximately 74 years and an age range of about 50 to 95 years. All patients were regarded as medically inoperable, because of comorbidities in about twelve patients and refusal of surgery in several patients. After SBRT, distant metastases developed in about 20% of the 19 patients at a median of around 7 months, while the remaining 15 patients had no significant progression. Peripheral blood TCR beta repertoires were profiled in stage I NSCLC patients before and after stereotactic body radiotherapy, and the study then linked these repertoires to distant failure. Concurrent therapy was not administered to any patient alongside SBRT. More than ten patients had adenocarcinoma and roughly 7 had squamous cell carcinoma as the tumor histology. The study took one blood sample before SBRT and one after SBRT from each of roughly 19 patients and sequenced all 40 or so samples. Stage I lung tumors that were newly diagnosed and primary were found in around 13 patients, while about five patients had oligometastatic NSCLC after surgical resection of the primary tumor. Using image-guided IMRT or VMAT, SBRT was delivered in 3 to 5 fractions at a biologically effective dose of at least 100 Gy.

This clonotype appeared many times. Its antigen is unknown. There are no base qualities to consult, and no much larger clone falls within one base. Two rounds of multiplex PCR on genomic DNA were used to amplify the TCR beta CDR3 region. In the first round of PCR, primers specific to each TRBV and TRBJ gene were used, and the primer sequences are filed in Chinese patent CN105087789A. Universal primers were used in the second PCR round. The Roche High Pure PCR Template Preparation Kit was used to extract genomic DNA from frozen PBMCs. An Illumina HiSeq 3000 was used to sequence the libraries paired-end with 151 bp reads. Turning to the authors' computational methods: CutAdapt was used to discard raw reads that did not contain the multiplex PCR primer sequences. PEAR was used to merge high-quality paired reads into contigs. By aligning each contig to reference sequences, MiXCR assigned the TRB V, D and J gene segments to that contig. CDR3 sequences were clustered by base quality and sequence similarity to remove sequencing errors. Diversity was calculated as Shannon entropy divided by the natural log of the number of productive TCR sequences. Clonality was computed as one minus the ratio of Shannon entropy to the natural log of the number of unique clonotypes. Using the Youden index from ROC curves, the researchers picked the repertoire-metric cut-offs for progression-free survival, and all analyses were carried out in R 3.5.3. Starting from the raw public reads, TCRdb applied fastp trimming at Q25, assembled clones with MiXCR and retained in-frame beta chains. Rows with a matching CDR3 protein are joined into one entry that keeps the most common DNA and genes. For this entry, the V and J calls and clone size follow TCRdb and not the study's own pipeline. This sample holds tens of thousands of distinct CDR3 sequences; 30% to 40% were observed only once. The ten largest clones represent 8% to 9.5% of the sample.

The germline V gene provides CDR1 MNHEY and CDR2 SVGEGT. V lost 8 bases and J lost 1 base, and the count of bases not matched to a germline gene is 4. Reading from cysteine to phenylalanine, the CDR3 counts 15 amino acids. Of all the DNA, just the CDR3 is kept, 45 bases in frame from base 1. General study outcomes and caveats: The study was limited by the small cohort and short follow-up, and independent validation of the study findings is required. TRBV and TRBJ usage frequencies reportedly varied with metastasis status, involving two V genes at baseline and 9 or 10 V and two J genes after SBRT. After SBRT, the count of unique TCR clones dropped from a median of around 9,300 beforehand to nearly 7,000 afterward (Wilcoxon paired P=0.011). Whether the expanded TCR clones were tumor-specific was not determined. Post-SBRT Shannon entropy and its change from baseline were lower in patients who developed distant metastases; baseline Shannon entropy was not associated with metastases. All reported P values were unadjusted for multiple comparisons.

All patients had node-negative disease on CT and PET/CT, and none had a history of other malignancies or had previously received chemotherapy or radiotherapy. At each of two time points, approximately 6.6 milliliters of peripheral venous blood were collected in EDTA tubes. PBMCs were isolated by Ficoll-Paque Plus density-gradient centrifugation. Right after collection, samples were kept at -80 degrees C until analysis. This chain joins TRBV6-2 or TRBV6-3 to TRBJ2-3; the central 12 bases match TRBD2. Sequenced material: PBMCs, taken before or after stereotactic body radiation therapy (not recorded which). This receptor was obtained from a donor at least 50 years old with non-small cell lung cancer. CDR3 protein: CASSSGGVRTDTQYF. The DNA reads as follows: TGTGCCAGCTCTAGCGGGGGGGTTCGCACAGATACGCAGTATTTT.